The 9 T cell receptor beta chains below all came from one sample that was sequenced in a study of blood T cells in healthy people across ages. The authors ran a second PCR of roughly 7 to 11 cycles using a sample-barcoded 5' primer and a J-beta primer mix. One entry per CDR3 protein, called by TCRdb with MiXCR from the 5' RACE reads. The top ten hold 7% to 9% of the sample, which has roughly 1,500,000 distinct CDR3 sequences, 42% seen once. Specimen: blood. These receptors were taken from a woman aged 18-29 years in good health.

The table lists this clonotype with a few counts. The chain joins TRBV28 to TRBJ2-5; 8 positions agree with TRBD2. Trimming cost V 2 bases and J 2 bases; bases outside gene matches: 10. This CDR3 comprises 17 residues. Germline CDR1 MDHEN, CDR2 SYDVKM. In DNA, the CDR3 is TGTGCCAGCAGTTTAGGGCCCTATGCTAGCGGGCAAGAGACCCAGTACTTC. It is translated as CASSLGPYASGQETQYF.

In nucleotides, the CDR3 is TGTGCCAGCAGCGTTCGAGTAGCGGGGTACACAGATACGCAGTATTTT. This encodes CASSVRVAGYTDTQYF. The chain carries TRBV9 and TRBJ2-3, with 8 bases lining up with TRBD2. Germline V gene sequence: CDR1 SGDLS, CDR2 YYNGEE. This CDR3 is built from 16 residues. V lost 2 bases and J lost 2; bases outside the gene matches: 7.

The chain carries TRBV3-1 and TRBJ2-7; possibly TRBD2 for D (6 bases). This CDR3 comprises 14 residues. V lost 11 bases and J 2 bases, leaving 19 bases between the germline ends. Germline V CDR1 and CDR2: LGHDT, YNNKEL (reference sequence). CDR3 protein: CAGKPGLRTYEQYF. Written as DNA, the CDR3 is TGTGCCGGGAAACCGGGACTTAGAACCTACGAGCAGTACTTC.

DNA for the CDR3: TGTGCCAGCAGCCAAACTGGGGTGGTCCAAGAGACCCAGTACTTC. Its protein product is CASSQTGVVQETQYF. The chain uses TRBV14 and TRBJ2-5; no reliable D call. The CDR3 spans 15 residues. Germline V lookup: CDR1 SGHDN, CDR2 FVKESK. Trimming stripped 2 bases from V and 1 base from J, with 11 bases between.

This clonotype was seen only a few times. The chain links TRBV11-2 to TRBJ2-1; the match to TRBD1 covers 7 bases. The CDR3 has 16 amino acids. V gave up 4 bases and J gave up 2 bases; unmatched junction bases: 8. CDR1 is SGHAT and CDR2 is FQNNGV in the germline V gene. The CDR3 sequence: CASSYLTGIPYNEQFF. In nucleotides, the CDR3 is TGTGCCAGCAGCTACCTGACAGGGATCCCCTACAATGAGCAGTTCTTC. Full variable domain (remainder filled in from reference TRBV11-2 and TRBJ2-1): EAGVAQSPRYKIIEKRQSVAFWCNPISGHATLYWYQQILGQGPKLLIQFQNNGVVDDSQLPKDRFSAERLKGVDSTLKIQPAKLEDSAVYLCASSYLTGIPYNEQFFGPGTRLTVL.

This clonotype has at least ten counts. The chain employs TRBV3-1 and TRBJ2-3; the D is unclear. This CDR3 spans 12 amino acids. V was pared by 3 bases and J by 6 bases, with 7 bases between. The germline V gene has CDR1 LGHDT and CDR2 YNNKEL (reference sequence). The DNA of the CDR3 is TGTGCCAGCAGCCAGTGGTCTGATACGCAGTATTTT. This codes for CASSQWSDTQYF.

The genes are TRBV7-9 and TRBJ1-1; D might be TRBD1 (5 bases). The CDR3 covers 15 residues. V was shortened by 5 bases and J by 4 bases, with 17 bases between the two germline ends. The V gene's germline CDR1 is SEHNR and CDR2 FQNEAQ (reference sequence). CDR3 sequence: CASSPPNRGVTEAFF. In DNA, the CDR3 is TGTGCCAGCAGCCCGCCCAACCGAGGGGTCACTGAAGCTTTCTTT. Variable domain in full (rest from reference TRBV7-9 and TRBJ1-1): DTGVSQNPRHKITKRGQNVTFRCDPISEHNRLYWYRQTLGQGPEFLTYFQNEAQLEKSRLLSDRFSAERPKGSFSTLEIQRTEQGDSAMYLCASSPPNRGVTEAFFGQGTRLTVV.

The genes are TRBV4-1 and TRBJ2-3, with D perhaps matching TRBD2 (6 bases). This CDR3 has 16 amino acids. Between the trimmed V and J ends, which lost 2 bases and 3 bases, there was a span of 15 bases. The germline gives CDR1 MGHRA, CDR2 YSYEKL. Here the CDR3 DNA reads TGCGCCAGCAGCCAAATATACGGGAGTGGGACAGATACGCAGTATTTT. Protein product: CASSQIYGSGTDTQYF.

The chain joins TRBV5-6 to TRBJ2-3; 7 bases line up with TRBD2. With V trimmed by 4 bases and J by 6 bases, 11 bases remained unmatched. This CDR3 has 15 residues. Germline assignment: CDR1 SGHDT and CDR2 YYEEEE. In nucleotides, the CDR3 is TGTGCCAGCAGCCCTAAGCTCGGGGGAGGGGATACGCAGTATTTT. This translates into CASSPKLGGGDTQYF.